This T cell receptor beta chain comes out of a study of T cell repertoires in Merkel cell carcinoma (dated by TCRdb to the late 2010s). About the full investigation: Patients who had received intralesional immunotherapy or systemic immune checkpoint blockade prior to the biopsy were excluded. MCPyV-specific clonotypes were initially defined through tetramer sorting, cloning and paired TCR sequencing of expanded tumor-infiltrating lymphocytes. To be included, a participant needed a diagnosis of MCPyV-positive Merkel cell carcinoma and tumor-infiltrating lymphocytes that had been successfully expanded in vitro.

Its CDR3 holds 14 amino acids, cysteine through phenylalanine. Only the CDR3 portion is preserved as DNA: 42 bases, with reading frame beginning at the first base. V was cut back by 2 bases and J by 7 bases, leaving a gap of 12 bases between them. The germline V gene yields MNHEY for CDR1 and SVGEGT for CDR2. As for this clone: Which antigen it targets is not known. Base qualities are missing; no much larger clone stands one base away.

TRB CDR3 sequencing and data processing of tumor genomic DNA were performed with the immunoSEQ assay. Imported from immuneACCESS, the table was reduced by TCRdb to in-frame sequences with V and J called. These copies leave out some clones; in studies compared against another copy, an unresolved V gene accounts for under half, and the cause of the remainder is not known. Recorded for this sample are 15,000 or so clones; roughly 71% of them occurred a single time. The ten top clones hold under 20% of the sample. Study subjects had biopsy-confirmed Merkel cell carcinoma that was MCPyV-positive, and every subject had positive serum antibodies to T-antigen. Five or six adjacent 10-micron frozen tumor sections were used for genomic DNA extraction without cell sorting or culture. Tumor biopsy tissue of roughly 5 x 5 x 5 mm was frozen in optimal cutting temperature compound. In the frozen biopsy, scout sections stained with hematoxylin and eosin confirmed plenty of Merkel cell carcinoma along with infiltrating cells.

Summary of the overall study and its limitations: The study did not examine normal tissue biopsies.

The V and J segments used are TRBV6-2 or TRBV6-3 and TRBJ1-5; the D gene is possibly TRBD1, with 6 bases matching. The origin of this receptor is an adult with Merkel cell carcinoma. The sequenced sample consisted of tumor tissue. The DNA sequence is TGTGCCAGCAGTTACCGCGGGGGGCCCCAGCCCCAGCATTTT. Its protein is CASSYRGGPQPQHF.